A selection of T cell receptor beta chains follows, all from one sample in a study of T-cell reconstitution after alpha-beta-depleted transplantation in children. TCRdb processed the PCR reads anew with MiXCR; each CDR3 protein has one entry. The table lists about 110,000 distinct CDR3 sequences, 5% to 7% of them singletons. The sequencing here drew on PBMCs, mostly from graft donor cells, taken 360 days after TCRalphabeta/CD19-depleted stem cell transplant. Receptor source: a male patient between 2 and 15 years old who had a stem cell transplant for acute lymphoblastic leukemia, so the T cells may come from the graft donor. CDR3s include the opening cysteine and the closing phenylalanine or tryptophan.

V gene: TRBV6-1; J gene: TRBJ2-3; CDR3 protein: CASSDVFLDREGDTQYF
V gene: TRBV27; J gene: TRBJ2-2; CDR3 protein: CASSLYATGELFF
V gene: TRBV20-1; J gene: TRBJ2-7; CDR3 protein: CSARGASGAYEQYF
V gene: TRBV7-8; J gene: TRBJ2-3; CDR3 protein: CASSSGPRTDTQYF
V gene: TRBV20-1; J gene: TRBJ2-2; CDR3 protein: CSASSLAGVTGELFF
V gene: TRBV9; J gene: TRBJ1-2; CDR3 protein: CASSVSGRHYGYTF
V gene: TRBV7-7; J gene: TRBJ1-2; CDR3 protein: CASSLAPRQGFYGYTF
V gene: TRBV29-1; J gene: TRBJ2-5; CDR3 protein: CSVKTGKETQYF
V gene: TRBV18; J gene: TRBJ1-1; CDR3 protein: CASSPVGEGAEAFF
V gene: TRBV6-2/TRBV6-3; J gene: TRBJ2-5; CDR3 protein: CASSPPSWRERETQYF
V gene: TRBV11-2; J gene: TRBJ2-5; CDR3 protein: CASSRDFSGRVYQETQYF
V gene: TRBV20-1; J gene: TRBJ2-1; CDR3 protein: CSARDRQRDRYNEQFF
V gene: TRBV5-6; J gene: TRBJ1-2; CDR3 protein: CASSLEPADYTF
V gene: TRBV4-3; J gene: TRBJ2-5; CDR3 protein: CASKEGLAVQETQYF
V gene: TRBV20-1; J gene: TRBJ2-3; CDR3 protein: CSAPTTRTSGSTDTQYF
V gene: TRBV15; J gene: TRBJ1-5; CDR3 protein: CATSRDRGLQPQHF
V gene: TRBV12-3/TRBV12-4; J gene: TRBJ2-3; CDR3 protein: CASSLKLAGPTQYF
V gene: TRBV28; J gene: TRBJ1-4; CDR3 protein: CASKNSYTEKLFF
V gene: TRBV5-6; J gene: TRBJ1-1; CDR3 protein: CASSLSNRGRITEAFF
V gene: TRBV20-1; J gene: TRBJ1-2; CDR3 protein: CSAGTGDRYGYTF
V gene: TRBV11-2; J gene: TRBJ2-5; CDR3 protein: CASRRFERYALGETQYF
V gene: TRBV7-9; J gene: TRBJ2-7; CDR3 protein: CASSLIPYEQYF
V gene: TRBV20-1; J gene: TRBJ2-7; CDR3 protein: CSARDPASANHEQYF
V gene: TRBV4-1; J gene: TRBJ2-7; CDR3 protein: CASSVRGTSASYEQYF
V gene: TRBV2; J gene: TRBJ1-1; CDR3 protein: CASWDPVGTGLNTEAFF
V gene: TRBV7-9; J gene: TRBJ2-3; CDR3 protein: CASSSYLDGDGDTQYF
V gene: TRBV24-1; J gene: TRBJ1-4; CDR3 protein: CATSDNRGEKLFF
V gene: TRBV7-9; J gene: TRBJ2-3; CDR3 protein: CASSLKGNTQYF
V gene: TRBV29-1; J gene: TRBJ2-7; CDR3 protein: CSVGKGGYEQYF
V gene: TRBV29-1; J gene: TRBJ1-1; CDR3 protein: CSVRRDLPDTEAFF
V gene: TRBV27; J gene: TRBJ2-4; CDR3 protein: CASSLYPEIAKNIQYF
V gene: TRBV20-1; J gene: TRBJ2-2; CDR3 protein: CSASGLAGVRTGELFF
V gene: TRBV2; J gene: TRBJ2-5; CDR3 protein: CASTPLGGGETQYF
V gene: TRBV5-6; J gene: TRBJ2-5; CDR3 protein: CASSRGLGTQYF
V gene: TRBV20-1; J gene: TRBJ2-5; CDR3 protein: CSAPHRLWGPQETQYF
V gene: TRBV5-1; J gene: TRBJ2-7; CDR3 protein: CASSLAITGGREQYF
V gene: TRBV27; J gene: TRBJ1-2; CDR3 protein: CASSLGPGIYGYTF
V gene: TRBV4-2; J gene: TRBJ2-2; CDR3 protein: CASSQDSLAGGPVGELFF
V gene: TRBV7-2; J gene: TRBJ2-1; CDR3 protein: CASSIGESNEQFF
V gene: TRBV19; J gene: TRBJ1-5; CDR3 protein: CASKAGRSNQPQHF
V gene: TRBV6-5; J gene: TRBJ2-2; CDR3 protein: CASSYSTVPGELFF
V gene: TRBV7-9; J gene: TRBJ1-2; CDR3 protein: CASSRDRDGYTF
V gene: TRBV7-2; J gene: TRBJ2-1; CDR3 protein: CASSLPRASGTSEQFF
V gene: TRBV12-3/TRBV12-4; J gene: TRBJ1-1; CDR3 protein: CASTLQGLNTEAFF
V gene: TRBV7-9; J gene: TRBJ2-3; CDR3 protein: CASSLARTGKGATQYF
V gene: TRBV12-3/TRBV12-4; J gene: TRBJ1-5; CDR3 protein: CASSSRWGPNQPQHF
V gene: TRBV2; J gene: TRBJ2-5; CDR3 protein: CASSAGSQETQYF
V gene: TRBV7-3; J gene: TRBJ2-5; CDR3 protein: CASSLISAGKTQYF
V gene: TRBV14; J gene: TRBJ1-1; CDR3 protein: CASSYYRGGLEAFF